What follows are 30 T cell receptor beta chains derived from one specimen sequenced in a study of blood T cells in healthy people across ages. The second PCR ran roughly 6 to 12 cycles with a sample-barcoded 5' primer and J-beta primers. TCRdb processed the 5' RACE reads anew with MiXCR; each CDR3 protein has one entry. This sample carries about 730,000 distinct CDR3 sequences, roughly 43% of them seen once, and the ten largest clones take approximately 22%. What was sequenced was blood. All receptors derive from a woman in her sixties or seventies in good health.

This clonotype was recorded at least ten times. This chain connects TRBV9 to TRBJ2-1; D call uncertain. The CDR3 has 12 residues. The germline CDR1 and CDR2 sequences are SGDLS and YYNGEE. V lost 0 bases and J lost 4, with 2 bases in between. CDR3 nucleotides: TGTGCCAGCAGCGTAGATTACAATGAGCAGTTCTTC. As protein: CASSVDYNEQFF.

This sequence joins TRBV29-1 and TRBJ2-5; 7 bases are a match to TRBD2. The ends lost 8 bases at V and 4 bases at J; junction bases unmatched: 13. The germline V gene has CDR1 SQVTM and CDR2 ANQGSEA. This CDR3 comprises 14 residues. CDR3 sequence reads: CSYGGQGRAETQYF. The CDR3 DNA reads TGCAGCTATGGTGGCCAAGGGAGGGCAGAGACCCAGTACTTC.

This clonotype occurred many times. The chain is built from TRBV6-5 and TRBJ1-2, with 10 bases fitting TRBD1. V lost 5 bases and J lost 4; bases outside the gene matches: 7. The germline V gene encodes CDR1 MNHEY and CDR2 SVGAGI. The CDR3 consists of 15 residues. CDR3 nucleotide sequence: TGTGCCAGCAGTCCCGGACAGGGGGGTTTCTATGGCTACACCTTC. It encodes CASSPGQGGFYGYTF.

The gene calls are TRBV7-7 and TRBJ2-1; 10 nucleotides align to TRBD1. Germline CDR1 reads SSHAT; CDR2 reads FNYEAQ (reference sequence). V lost 1 base, J lost 1 base, and 1 base stayed unmatched. The CDR3 contains 16 residues. CDR3 DNA: TGTGCCAGCAGCTTAGGGGGACAGGGGTCCTACAATGAGCAGTTCTTC. This codes for CASSLGGQGSYNEQFF.

The J gene is TRBJ1-3, the V gene TRBV5-5; D possibly corresponds to TRBD1 (5 bases). This CDR3 contains 15 residues. Germline lookup yields CDR1 SGHKS and CDR2 YYEKEE (reference sequence). Trimming cost V 4 bases and J 0 bases, with 11 bases left between them. The CDR3, as DNA: TGTGCCAGCAGCACCGGGGCCATCTCTGGAAACACCATATATTTT. It codes for CASSTGAISGNTIYF.

This clonotype came up a few times. The V call is TRBV5-1, the J call TRBJ2-7, with TRBD2 as a possible D gene (5 bases). V was pared by 5 bases and J by 3 bases, with 12 bases between. Germline-derived CDR1 and CDR2 are SGHRS and YFSETQ. CDR3 length: 13 amino acids. CDR3 residues: CASSPGIRYEQYF. Written as DNA, the CDR3 is TGCGCCAGCAGTCCGGGGATACGCTACGAGCAGTACTTC.

The J gene is TRBJ1-4, the V gene TRBV7-6; 7 bases are shared with TRBD1. This CDR3 is 19 amino acids long. CDR1 and CDR2 (germline): SGHVS, FNYEAQ. The junction had 15 bases not matched to a gene; V was cut back by 5 bases and J by 0 bases. The CDR3 reads CASSLLDREARSTNEKLFF. CDR3 DNA: TGTGCCAGCAGCCTCCTTGACAGGGAGGCTCGATCAACTAATGAAAAACTGTTTTTT.

This clonotype has a handful of counts. The CDR3 sequence is CSARKADNYFPSGSNQPQHF. The CDR3 DNA sequence: TGCAGTGCTAGAAAGGCCGACAACTACTTCCCGTCTGGGAGCAATCAGCCCCAGCATTTT. This chain links TRBV20-1 with TRBJ1-5; D remains ambiguous. CDR3 length: 20 residues. Between the trimmed V and J ends, which lost 2 bases and 1 base, there was a span of 27 bases. Germline CDR1 DFQATT, CDR2 SNEGSKA (reference sequence).

The V call is TRBV29-1, the J call TRBJ2-1, with 8 bases matching TRBD2. This CDR3 comprises 14 residues. V gave up 3 bases and J gave up 6 bases; unmatched junction bases: 7. From germline, CDR1 is SQVTM and CDR2 ANQGSEA. The CDR3 sequence is CSVDPGLGLNEQFF. The CDR3 DNA sequence: TGCAGCGTTGATCCGGGACTAGGCCTCAATGAGCAGTTCTTC.

The rearrangement links TRBV10-3 to TRBJ2-2; TRBD2 matches at 11 bases. The germline CDR1 and CDR2 sequences are ENHRY and SYGVKD. Trimming took 4 bases from V and 4 from J; bases not matched to a gene: 11. This CDR3 has 18 amino acids. The CDR3 DNA reads TGTGCCATCAGTGTTGCTAGCGGGAGGCGAAGTGGCACCGGGGAGCTGTTTTTT. Protein product: CAISVASGRRSGTGELFF.

There are a few counts of this clonotype. The chain couples TRBV29-1 to TRBJ2-3; 7 nucleotides agree with TRBD2. The CDR3 totals 15 residues. Trimming at V came to 2 bases and at J to 1 base, leaving 6 bases not matched to a gene. Looked up from germline, CDR1 is SQVTM and CDR2 is ANQGSEA. Here the CDR3 DNA reads TGCAGCGTTGAACGCGTGGCGGGAGGCACAGATACGCAGTATTTT. Amino acids: CSVERVAGGTDTQYF.

The rearrangement uses TRBV9 and TRBJ2-5; D remains ambiguous. V was shortened by 0 bases and J by 3 bases, with 9 bases between the two germline ends. Germline V gives CDR1 SGDLS, CDR2 YYNGEE. This CDR3 is 14 amino acids long. CDR3 region: CASSVEVFEETQYF. CDR3 in DNA: TGTGCCAGCAGCGTAGAAGTCTTCGAAGAGACCCAGTACTTC.

This clonotype was seen repeatedly, ten times or more. V is TRBV25-1 and J is TRBJ2-6, with D hard to call. Trimming removed 4 bases at V and 0 bases at J, with 10 bases between. The germline V gene has CDR1 MGHDK and CDR2 SYGVNS. This CDR3 has 16 residues. The CDR3 here is CASSAIHNSGANVLTF. The CDR3 nucleotides read TGTGCCAGCAGTGCCATACATAACTCTGGGGCCAACGTCCTGACTTTC.

The rearrangement uses TRBV24-1 and TRBJ2-5; 8 nucleotides match TRBD1. V lost 4 bases and J lost 11; bases outside the gene matches: 11. The germline V gene has CDR1 KGHDR and CDR2 SFDVKD. CDR3 length equals 14 residues. The CDR3 DNA sequence: TGTGCCACCAGTGACCTGGGACAGGAAAAGGGGCAGTACTTC. Residues: CATSDLGQEKGQYF.

J is TRBJ2-7 and V is TRBV7-2; 8 positions agree with TRBD2. The germline gives CDR1 SGHTA, CDR2 FQGNSA. V shed 5 bases and J 6 bases; nucleotides not matched to a gene: 6. This CDR3 spans 13 amino acids. The CDR3 nucleotides read TGTGCCAGCAGCCCCCAGCGGGAGAGCGAGCAGTACTTC. It encodes CASSPQRESEQYF.

The rearrangement uses TRBV4-2 and TRBJ2-5; TRBD2 aligns across 10 bases. CDR1 and CDR2 from the germline V gene are LGHNA and YNFKEQ. There are 15 residues in the CDR3. J was trimmed by 5 bases and V by 0 bases; bases with no gene match: 3. CDR3: CASSQEAGGPETQYF. CDR3 in DNA: TGTGCCAGCAGCCAAGAAGCGGGGGGGCCTGAGACCCAGTACTTC.

This clonotype was picked up a small number of times. V usage is TRBV24-1 and J usage is TRBJ2-5; 10 bases are a match to TRBD1. Germline trimming cut 2 bases from V and 11 bases from J; bases unmatched to any gene: 13. The germline CDR1 and CDR2 sequences are KGHDR and SFDVKD. This CDR3 has 16 amino acids. CDR3 loop: CATSDWRTGGLSEQYF. CDR3 nucleotide sequence: TGTGCCACCAGTGATTGGAGGACAGGGGGGCTCAGTGAGCAGTACTTC.

This chain joins TRBV20-1 and TRBJ2-7, with a possible D match to TRBD1 (6 bases). The length of the CDR3 is 15 residues. V gave up 3 bases and J gave up 6 bases, with 21 bases separating them. CDR1 and CDR2 (germline): DFQATT, SNEGSKA (reference sequence). As DNA, the CDR3 is TGCAGTGCTAGCCCTGTCGGGGCAGGGACATCCGAGCAGTACTTC. The encoded protein is CSASPVGAGTSEQYF.

This clonotype was detected only a few times. The chain employs TRBV20-1 and TRBJ2-3; 7 nucleotides agree with TRBD1. The length of the CDR3 is 13 residues. The V segment lost 1 base and the J segment 5 bases; nucleotides outside the gene matches: 3. From germline, CDR1 is DFQATT and CDR2 SNEGSKA (reference sequence). The DNA of the CDR3 is TGCAGTGCTAGAGTAAACAGGGGAGATACGCAGTATTTT. This sequence encodes CSARVNRGDTQYF.

The chain joins TRBV11-2 to TRBJ2-7; D uncertain. CDR1 and CDR2 (germline): SGHAT, FQNNGV. V was pared by 5 bases and J by 0 bases, with 11 bases between. CDR3 size: 14 residues. The CDR3 is CASSPRRYSYEQYF. The DNA of the CDR3 is TGTGCCAGCAGCCCCCGCCGGTACTCCTACGAGCAGTACTTC.

The gene calls are TRBV28 and TRBJ1-2, with TRBD1 matching 8 bases. With V trimmed by 6 bases and J by 5 bases, 2 bases remained unmatched. Germline CDR1 MDHEN, CDR2 SYDVKM. The CDR3 spans 12 residues. The CDR3: CASRDRAYGYTF. CDR3 bases: TGTGCCAGCAGGGACAGGGCATATGGCTACACCTTC.

This chain links TRBV29-1 with TRBJ1-5, with D possibly matching TRBD1 (5 bases). The germline CDR1 and CDR2 sequences are SQVTM and ANQGSEA. The germline V and J ends were trimmed by 6 bases and 3 bases, with 12 bases remaining between them. This CDR3 comprises 13 residues. The CDR3 region is CSVITGSNQPQHF. CDR3 coding DNA: TGCAGCGTCATTACAGGTTCCAATCAGCCCCAGCATTTT.

The chain links TRBV7-9 to TRBJ1-6; no definite D call. V was clipped by 3 bases and J by 7 bases, with 13 bases between them. The CDR3 length is 15 residues. The V gene's germline CDR1 is SEHNR and CDR2 FQNEAQ (reference sequence). This CDR3 is CASSFWTPENSPLHF. The CDR3 bases are TGTGCCAGCAGCTTCTGGACGCCCGAGAATTCACCCCTCCACTTT.

The table lists this clonotype with many counts. This chain uses TRBV20-1 with TRBJ2-4; D unresolved. CDR1 and CDR2 (germline): DFQATT, SNEGSKA (reference sequence). CDR3 length equals 16 residues. V lost 4 bases and J 1 base, leaving 17 bases between the germline ends. For the CDR3, the DNA is TGCAGTGCTAAAGATAAGGGCGGTCGGGCCAAAAACATTCAGTACTTC. Residues: CSAKDKGGRAKNIQYF.

This clonotype was detected only once. The chain recombines TRBV7-9 with TRBJ1-4; D possibly corresponds to TRBD1 (6 bases). The CDR3 is made up of 13 amino acids. Germline V gene lookup returns CDR1 SEHNR and CDR2 FQNEAQ (reference sequence). Trimming took off 4 bases at V and 8 bases at J, with 11 bases between the two ends. The DNA for the CDR3 is TGTGCCAGCAGCTCCAGGGGATGGGAAAAACTGTTTTTT. It translates to CASSSRGWEKLFF.

The chain is built from TRBV4-2 and TRBJ2-3; 8 bases line up with TRBD2. This CDR3 comprises 14 residues. Germline V CDR1 and CDR2: LGHNA, YNFKEQ. V was pared by 4 bases and J by 4 bases, with 4 bases of the junction left unmatched. CDR3 residues: CASSRAGVADTQYF. CDR3 nucleotide sequence: TGTGCCAGCAGCCGAGCGGGGGTAGCAGATACGCAGTATTTT.

This clonotype was observed at least ten times. J is TRBJ2-5 and V is TRBV10-3; perhaps TRBD1 as D (10 bases). The J call could be wrong; TRBJ2-7 is a better fit for the DNA end. The germline gives CDR1 ENHRY, CDR2 SYGVKD. This CDR3 spans 20 amino acids. The CDR3 protein is CASGRQGAAGGPSKIYEQYF. CDR3 bases: TGTGCCTCAGGGAGACAGGGGGCAGCGGGAGGACCTTCGAAGATCTACGAGCAGTACTTC.

The chain employs TRBV12-3 or TRBV12-4 and TRBJ2-1; D possibly corresponds to TRBD2 (5 bases). The CDR3 contains 15 residues. Trimming left V 4 bases short and J 0 bases short, with 10 bases between. CDR3 nucleotide sequence: TGTGCCAGCAGTTGGGCCGGGAACTCCTACAATGAGCAGTTCTTC. Encoded protein: CASSWAGNSYNEQFF.

CDR3 DNA sequence: TGTGCCAGCAGTCGAGGACAGGGCCGAGAGACCCAGTACTTC. Protein product: CASSRGQGRETQYF. This rearrangement joins TRBV12-3 or TRBV12-4 to TRBJ2-5; 8 positions agree with TRBD1. V trimming: 5 bases; J trimming: 4 bases; junction bases outside the gene matches: 6. The CDR3 totals 14 residues.

Comments on this clonotype: An end of the junction does not agree with germline; a read error may underlie this. The gene calls are TRBV7-2 and TRBJ2-5; 7 nucleotides line up with TRBD2. This CDR3 spans 15 amino acids. The germline gives CDR1 SGHTA, CDR2 FQGNSA. CDR3 region: CAGSSTQRDQVTQYF. The DNA of the CDR3 is TGTGCCGGCAGCTCCACCCAGCGGGATCAAGTGACCCAGTACTTC.